The 2 T cell receptor beta chains below were found in one sample sequenced in a study of blood T cells in healthy people across ages. The use of a sample-barcoded 5' primer and a J-beta primer mix characterized a second PCR of 7 to 11 cycles. TCRdb fed the 5' RACE reads into MiXCR, producing one record per CDR3 protein. This repertoire shows around 1,000,000 distinct CDR3 sequences, almost 25% found once; its top ten account for approximately 0.71%. This sample also belongs to another study, concerning T cells of mothers and their children.

Sequencing was done on a sample of blood. The origin of the receptors is a girl under 10 years old in good health.

V and J are TRBV7-6 and TRBJ2-1, with 11 bases fitting TRBD2. After removal of 7 bases from V and 8 bases from J, the junction contained 7 bases not matched to a gene. CDR1 SGHVS and CDR2 FNYEAQ come from the germline V gene. The CDR3 loop spans 14 amino acids. The CDR3: CASTWLAGGDEQFF. The CDR3 nucleotides read TGTGCCAGCACCTGGCTAGCGGGGGGTGATGAGCAGTTCTTC.

The chain has TRBV27 and TRBJ2-5; D tentatively fits TRBD1 or TRBD2 (5 bases each). The CDR3 sequence is 13 residues long. Trimming cost V 2 bases and J 7 bases, with 11 bases left between them. The V gene's germline CDR1 is MNHEY and CDR2 SMNVEV (reference sequence). The DNA of the CDR3 is TGTGCCAGCAGTTTAACACGGGGCGCGACCCAGTACTTC. Translated, it gives CASSLTRGATQYF.